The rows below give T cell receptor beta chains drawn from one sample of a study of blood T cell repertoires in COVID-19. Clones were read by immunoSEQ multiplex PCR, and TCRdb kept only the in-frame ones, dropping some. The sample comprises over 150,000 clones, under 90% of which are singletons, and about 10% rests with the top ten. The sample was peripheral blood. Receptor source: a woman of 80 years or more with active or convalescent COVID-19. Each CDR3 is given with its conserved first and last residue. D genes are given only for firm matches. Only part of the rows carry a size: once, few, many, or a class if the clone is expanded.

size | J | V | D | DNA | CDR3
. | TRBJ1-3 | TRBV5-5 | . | TGTGCCAGCAGCTTCCGGCAGGCAAGCTCTGGAAACACCATATATTTT | CASSFRQASSGNTIYF
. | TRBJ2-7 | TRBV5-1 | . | TGCGCCAGCAGCTTGGGTGGCAGGGCGACCTACGAGCAGTACTTC | CASSLGGRATYEQYF
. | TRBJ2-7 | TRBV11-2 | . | TGTGCCAGCAGCTTAGGCGCAAAAAGATTTCCCTACGAGCAGTACTTC | CASSLGAKRFPYEQYF
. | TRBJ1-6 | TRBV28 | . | TGTGCCAGCAGTTTTCGCAGAACCAATTCACCCCTCCACTTT | CASSFRRTNSPLHF
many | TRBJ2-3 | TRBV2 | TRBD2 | TGTGCCAGCAGTGAAAGGGGACTAGCGGTAACAGATACGCAGTATTTT | CASSERGLAVTDTQYF
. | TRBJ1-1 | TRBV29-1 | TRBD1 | TGCAGCATCGGGACAGCTAGCTCGTTGAACACTGAAGCTTTCTTT | CSIGTASSLNTEAFF
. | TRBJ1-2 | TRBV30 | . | TGTGCCTGGACCCAGGGTGTATATGGCTACACCTTC | CAWTQGVYGYTF
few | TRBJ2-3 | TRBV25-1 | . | TGTGCCAGCAGTGAACGGCCCAACGACCGACTCGGTACGCAGTATTTT | CASSERPNDRLGTQYF
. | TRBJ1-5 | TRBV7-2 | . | TGTGCCAGCAGCTTAGGGAGCAACGGCAATCAGCCCCAGCATTTT | CASSLGSNGNQPQHF
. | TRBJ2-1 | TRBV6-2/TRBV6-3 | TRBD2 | TGTGCCAGCAGCTTGGGACTAGCGGAAGGATACAATGAGCAGTTCTTC | CASSLGLAEGYNEQFF
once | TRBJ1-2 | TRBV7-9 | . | TGTGCCAGCAGCTTAGTCGGGACTGATTACTATGGCTACACCTTC | CASSLVGTDYYGYTF
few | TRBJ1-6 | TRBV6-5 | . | TGTGCCAGCAGTTACTCGACCATGGGCAATTCACCCCTCCACTTT | CASSYSTMGNSPLHF
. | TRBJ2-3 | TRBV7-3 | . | TGTGCCAGCAGTTTGCGGATGGGAGATACGCAGTATTTT | CASSLRMGDTQYF
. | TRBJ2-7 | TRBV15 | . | TGTGCCACCAGCAGAGGTGGGAGGGGGTCATACGAGCAGTACTTC | CATSRGGRGSYEQYF
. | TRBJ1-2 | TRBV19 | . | TGTGCCAGTAGTGAAACAGGGACCCTTAGGGGCTACACCTTC | CASSETGTLRGYTF
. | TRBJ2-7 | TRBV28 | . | TGTGCCAGCAGTCCGTCCGGGACTGCAACGTACGAGCAGTACTTC | CASSPSGTATYEQYF
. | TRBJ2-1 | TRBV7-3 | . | TGTGCCAGCAGCCCCGGACAGAAGCAGTTCTTC | CASSPGQKQFF
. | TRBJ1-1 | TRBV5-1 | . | TGCGCCAGCAGCCCGGGAGGAGTTGAAGCTTTCTTT | CASSPGGVEAFF
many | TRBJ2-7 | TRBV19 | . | TGTGCCAGTAGTATCGACGGGGCCTACGAGCAGTACTTC | CASSIDGAYEQYF
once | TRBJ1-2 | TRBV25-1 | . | TGTGCCAGCACCGGGGGAGTTAACTATGGCTACACCTTC | CASTGGVNYGYTF
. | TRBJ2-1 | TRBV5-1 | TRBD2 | TGCGCCACCAGCGGGACTAGCGGGACCGATGAGCAGTTCTTC | CATSGTSGTDEQFF
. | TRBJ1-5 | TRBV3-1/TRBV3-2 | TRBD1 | TGTGCCAGCAGCCAAGAGGAATACCGGACAGGGATTAGCAATCAGCCCCAGCATTTT | CASSQEEYRTGISNQPQHF
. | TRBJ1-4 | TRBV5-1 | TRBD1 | TGCGCCAGCAGCTTGACAGGGGGCAATGAAAAACTGTTTTTT | CASSLTGGNEKLFF
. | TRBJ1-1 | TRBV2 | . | TGTGCCAGCGAGGCGGAGAAGACTGAAGCTTTCTTT | CASEAEKTEAFF
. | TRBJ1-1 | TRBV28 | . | TGTGCCAGCAGTTTTCGCTGGGCCACTGAAGCTTTCTTT | CASSFRWATEAFF
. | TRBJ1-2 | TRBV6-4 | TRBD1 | TGTGCCGGGTCCTTCGGGACAGCATCCAACTATGGCTACACCTTC | CAGSFGTASNYGYTF
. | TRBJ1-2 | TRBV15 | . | TGTGCCACCAGCCCTCTTCTCTATGGCTACACCTTC | CATSPLLYGYTF
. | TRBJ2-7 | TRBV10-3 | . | TGTGCCATCAGCGCTAATGGAGGAAAGGCCTACGAGCAGTACTTC | CAISANGGKAYEQYF
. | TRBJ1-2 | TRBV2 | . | TGTGCCAGCAGCCAGTACAAAGGGGTCGGTGGCTACACCTTC | CASSQYKGVGGYTF
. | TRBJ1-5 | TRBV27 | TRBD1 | TGTGCCAGCAGTTTATCGCCGACAGGGAGTCAGCCCCAGCATTTT | CASSLSPTGSQPQHF
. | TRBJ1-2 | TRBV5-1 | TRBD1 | TGCGCCAGCAGCTTGGATGGACAGGAACCGCTGGTCGGCTACACCTTC | CASSLDGQEPLVGYTF
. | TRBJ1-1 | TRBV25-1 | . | TGTGCCAGCAGTGAATCTATGGGCAGGGGAAACACTGAAGCTTTCTTT | CASSESMGRGNTEAFF
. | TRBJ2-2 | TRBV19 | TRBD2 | TGTGCCAGTACCGCAGGGGGGGGACAGTCTAGCGGGATCACCGGGGAGCTGTTTTTT | CASTAGGGQSSGITGELFF
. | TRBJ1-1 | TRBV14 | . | TGTGCCAGCAGCCATCGATCGGGGAGGCACACTGAAGCTTTCTTT | CASSHRSGRHTEAFF
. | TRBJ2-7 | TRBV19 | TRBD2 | TGTGCCAGCCAGGGGGAGCGGGAGGGCCTTTGTAACTACGAGCAGTACTTC | CASQGEREGLCNYEQYF
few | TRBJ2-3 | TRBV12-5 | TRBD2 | TGTGCTAGTGGTTTGGGGCGGACTAGCGGGACAGATACGCAGTATTTT | CASGLGRTSGTDTQYF
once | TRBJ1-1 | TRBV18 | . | TGTGCCAGCTCCCTCGGACAGATAAACACTGAAGCTTTCTTT | CASSLGQINTEAFF
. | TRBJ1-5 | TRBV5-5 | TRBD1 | TGTGCCAGCAGCTTACTCCGGGACAGGGCAAGTCAGCCCCAGCATTTT | CASSLLRDRASQPQHF
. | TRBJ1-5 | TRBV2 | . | TGTGCCAGCAGTCGGGGGGAGTCTGATCAGCCCCAGCATTTT | CASSRGESDQPQHF
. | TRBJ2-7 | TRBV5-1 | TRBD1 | TGCGCCAGCAGCTTAGACAGGGTCCTCTACGAGCAGTACTTC | CASSLDRVLYEQYF
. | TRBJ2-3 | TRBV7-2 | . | TGTGCCAGCAGCTTAGGCGGCAGCCCGCTCGCTGCAGATACGCAGTATTTT | CASSLGGSPLAADTQYF
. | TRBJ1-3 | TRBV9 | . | TGTGCCAGCAGCGCGACTGTGGGGCGGGGGAACACCATATATTTT | CASSATVGRGNTIYF
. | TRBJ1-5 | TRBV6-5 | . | TGTGCCAGCGCACCCGGGTTCCATAGCAATCAGCCCCAGCATTTT | CASAPGFHSNQPQHF
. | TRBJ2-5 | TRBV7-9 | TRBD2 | TGTGCCAGCAGCTTATGGCTAGCGGGCCAAGAGACCCAGTACTTC | CASSLWLAGQETQYF
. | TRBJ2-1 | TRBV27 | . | TGTGCCAGCCATAATCGATGGGCCGGTGAGCAGTTCTTC | CASHNRWAGEQFF
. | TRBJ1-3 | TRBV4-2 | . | TGTGCCAGCAGCCGAGAGGACAGTCCTGGAAACACCATATATTTT | CASSREDSPGNTIYF
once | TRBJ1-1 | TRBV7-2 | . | TGTGCCAGCAGCTTAGGGACTCACACGGGCTTTGGGTCTGAAGCTTTCTTT | CASSLGTHTGFGSEAFF
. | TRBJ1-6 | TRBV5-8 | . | TGTGCCAGCAGCTTGGGCGCCCGGGGAGGTTCACCCCTCCACTTT | CASSLGARGGSPLHF
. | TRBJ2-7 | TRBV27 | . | TGTGCCAGCAGTTTTGGAGGTCTTCCCTACGAGCAGTACTTC | CASSFGGLPYEQYF
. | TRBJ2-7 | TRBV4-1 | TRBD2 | TGCGCCAGCAGCCAACTAGTGCTGACTAGCGGGAGGGCCTACGAGCAGTACTTC | CASSQLVLTSGRAYEQYF
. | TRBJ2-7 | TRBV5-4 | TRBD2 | TGTGCCAGCAGCGCCCGGACTAGCGGGACTCTTGAGCAGTACTTC | CASSARTSGTLEQYF
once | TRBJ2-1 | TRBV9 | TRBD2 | TGTGCCAGCAGCTACGAGGGACTAGCGGAAGACAATGAGCAGTTCTTC | CASSYEGLAEDNEQFF
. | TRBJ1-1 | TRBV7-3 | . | TGTGCCAGCAGCTTATACAGTCGCACTGAAGCTTTCTTT | CASSLYSRTEAFF
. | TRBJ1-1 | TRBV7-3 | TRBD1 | TGTGCCAGCGGAATGACAGGGACGAACACTGAAGCTTTCTTT | CASGMTGTNTEAFF
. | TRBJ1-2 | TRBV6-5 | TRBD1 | TGTGCCAGCACCCGACAGGGCGGTGGCTACACCTTC | CASTRQGGGYTF
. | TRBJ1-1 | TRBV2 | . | TGTGCCAGCAGTGAAGCGAGGACAGCGAACACTGAAGCTTTCTTT | CASSEARTANTEAFF
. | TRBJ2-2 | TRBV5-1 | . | TGCGCCAGCAGGGCTCGAGGTAGTCGGAACACCGGGGAGCTGTTTTTT | CASRARGSRNTGELFF
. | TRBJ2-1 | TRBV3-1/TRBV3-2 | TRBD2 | TGTGCCAGCAGCCTAGCGGGACACAATGAGCAGTTCTTC | CASSLAGHNEQFF
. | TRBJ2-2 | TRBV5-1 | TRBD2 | TGCGCCAGCAGCTTGGCTACTAGCGGGATTACCGGGGAGCTGTTTTTT | CASSLATSGITGELFF